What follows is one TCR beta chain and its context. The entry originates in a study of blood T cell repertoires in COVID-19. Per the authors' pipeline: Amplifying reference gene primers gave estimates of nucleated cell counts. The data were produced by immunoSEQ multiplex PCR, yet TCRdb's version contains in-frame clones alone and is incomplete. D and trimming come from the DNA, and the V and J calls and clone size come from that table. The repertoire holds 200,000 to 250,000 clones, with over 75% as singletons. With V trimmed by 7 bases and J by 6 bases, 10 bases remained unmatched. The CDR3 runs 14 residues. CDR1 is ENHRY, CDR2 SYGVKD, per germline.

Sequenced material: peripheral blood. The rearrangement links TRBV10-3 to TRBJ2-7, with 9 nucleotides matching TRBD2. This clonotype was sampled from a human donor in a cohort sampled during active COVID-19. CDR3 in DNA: TGTGCCATCACCTCGGGTAGCGGGAGCCTCGAGCAGTACTTC. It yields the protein CAITSGSGSLEQYF.